These 20 T cell receptor beta chains came from one sample sequenced in a study of early T cells in non-severe SARS-CoV-2 infection. TCRdb independently ran MiXCR on the 5' RACE reads; one entry per CDR3 protein. Here the sample spans some 87,000 distinct CDR3 sequences, over 10% being singletons. Sequencing was performed on whole blood. The receptors originated from an adult who was a healthcare worker with PCR-confirmed SARS-CoV-2 infection or an uninfected control (not recorded which).

This clonotype was seen repeatedly, ten times or more. V and J are TRBV2 and TRBJ1-4; D is ambiguous. The CDR3 extends over 13 amino acids. V gave up 6 bases and J gave up 8 bases, with 13 bases separating them. Germline CDR1 reads SNHLY; CDR2 reads FYNNEI. The CDR3 sequence is CASRGAVHEKLFF. The CDR3 DNA reads TGTGCCAGCAGAGGCGCCGTCCACGAAAAACTGTTTTTT.

V is TRBV29-1 and J is TRBJ2-2, with D hard to call. Germline V gene lookup returns CDR1 SQVTM and CDR2 ANQGSEA. The CDR3 consists of 12 residues. Trimming removed 6 bases at V and 4 bases at J, with 9 bases between. The CDR3 loop is CSVPRGTGELFF. CDR3 coding DNA: TGCAGCGTCCCTCGAGGCACCGGGGAGCTGTTTTTT.

In this sample, this clonotype turned up many times. This chain links TRBV7-9 with TRBJ2-5, with no clear D. CDR3 length: 14 amino acids. V lost 2 bases, J lost 2 bases, and 9 bases lay in between. Germline lookup yields CDR1 SEHNR and CDR2 FQNEAQ (reference sequence). In DNA form, the CDR3 reads TGTGCCAGCAGCTTATTGAACGGTCAAGAGACCCAGTACTTC. Protein: CASSLLNGQETQYF.

This clonotype was found a few times. This sequence joins TRBV6-5 and TRBJ2-5, with 9 bases aligning to TRBD2. This CDR3 contains 22 residues. Unmatched junction bases numbered 24, after V lost 0 bases and J lost 4 bases. The germline gives CDR1 MNHEY, CDR2 SVGAGI. CDR3 sequence: CASSYSRHAPAGGPSLRETQYF. The CDR3 DNA reads TGTGCCAGCAGTTACTCGAGACATGCGCCAGCGGGAGGCCCTTCACTAAGAGAGACCCAGTACTTC.

This clonotype was seen ten or more times. The DNA for the CDR3 is TGCGCCAGCAGCCGTTCGGGCCGCGATGAGCAGTTCTTC. Translation gives CASSRSGRDEQFF. This chain joins TRBV5-1 and TRBJ2-1; D not certain. V was shortened by 4 bases and J by 8 bases, with 13 bases between the two germline ends. This CDR3 is built from 13 residues. Germline V CDR1 and CDR2: SGHRS, YFSETQ.

The genes are TRBV20-1 and TRBJ1-4; no definite D call. V was shortened by 7 bases and J by 8 bases, with 20 bases between the two germline ends. From germline, CDR1 is DFQATT and CDR2 SNEGSKA (reference sequence). The CDR3 runs to 14 residues. The CDR3 DNA sequence: TGCAGTGGCCTTAGAGGGCCGCCGCCCGAAAAACTGTTTTTT. The encoded protein is CSGLRGPPPEKLFF.

This clonotype was seen repeatedly, ten times or more. The gene calls are TRBV2 and TRBJ1-2; no definite D call. Germline lookup yields CDR1 SNHLY and CDR2 FYNNEI. The CDR3 spans 13 residues. The ends were cut back, 5 bases at V and 8 bases at J, with 15 bases in the middle. The DNA for the CDR3 is TGTGCCAGCAGTTCTACGGCCCAGCGGGGCTACACCTTC. This translates into CASSSTAQRGYTF.

The CDR3 reads CASATSGTYEQYF. The CDR3 coding sequence is TGTGCCAGCGCGACTAGCGGCACGTACGAGCAGTACTTC. The gene calls are TRBV6-5 and TRBJ2-7, with 9 bases lining up with TRBD2. V trimming: 8 bases; J trimming: 4 bases; junction bases outside the gene matches: 6. The CDR3 is 13 residues long. Germline V lookup: CDR1 MNHEY, CDR2 SVGAGI.

There are a few counts of this clonotype. The V gene is TRBV28, the J gene TRBJ2-2, with D possibly matching TRBD1 (5 bases). The germline CDR1 and CDR2 sequences are MDHEN and SYDVKM. This CDR3 has 15 residues. Trimming removed 8 bases at V and 2 bases at J, with 15 bases between. CDR3 residues: CASRPHRINTGELFF. CDR3 nucleotides: TGTGCCAGCCGACCCCACAGGATAAACACCGGGGAGCTGTTTTTT.

Note on this clonotype: The junction departs from the called germline gene at one end, perhaps through a read error. V is TRBV2 and J is TRBJ2-5; D not resolved. Germline CDR1 and CDR2: SNHLY and FYNNEI. The CDR3 extends over 14 amino acids. This CDR3 is CVSTRRPNQETQYF. The CDR3 DNA reads TGTGTCAGCACCCGAAGGCCTAACCAAGAGACCCAGTACTTC. The full variable domain, rest sourced from reference TRBV2 and TRBJ2-5, is EPEVTQTPSHQVTQMGQEVILRCVPISNHLYFYWYRQILGQKVEFLVSFYNNEISEKSEIFDDQFSVERPDGSNFTLKIRSTKLEDSAMYFCVSTRRPNQETQYFGPGTRLLVL.

There are many counts of this clonotype. The genes are TRBV10-3 and TRBJ2-7; D tentatively fits TRBD1 or TRBD2 (7 bases each). This CDR3 comprises 14 residues. CDR1 and CDR2 from the germline V gene are ENHRY and SYGVKD. Trimming stripped 4 bases from V and 5 bases from J, with 15 bases between. CDR3 in DNA: TGTGCCATCAGTGTACAGGGGAGGGTCGACGAGCAGTACTTC. Its translation: CAISVQGRVDEQYF.

This clonotype was observed many times. The chain recombines TRBV7-9 with TRBJ1-3, with TRBD1 matching over 7 bases. This CDR3 comprises 15 residues. Germline-derived CDR1 and CDR2 are SEHNR and FQNEAQ (reference sequence). V lost 5 bases, J lost 6 bases, and 10 bases stayed unmatched. CDR3 region: CASSPMTGKKNTIYF. DNA of the CDR3: TGTGCCAGCAGCCCTATGACAGGGAAAAAAAACACCATATATTTT.

The chain combines TRBV16 with TRBJ2-3, with D tentatively TRBD1 (5 bases). The germline gives CDR1 KGHSY, CDR2 FQNENV. V gave up 4 bases and J gave up 3 bases, with 11 bases separating them. CDR3 length: 14 residues. The CDR3 nucleotides read TGTGCCAGCAGCCTGACAGCAAAAACAGATACGCAGTATTTT. Protein: CASSLTAKTDTQYF.

The rearrangement links TRBV12-3 or TRBV12-4 to TRBJ2-1; no clear D. Trimming stripped 3 bases from V and 8 bases from J, with 11 bases between. CDR3 length: 13 residues. The CDR3 protein is CASSFRVIDEQFF. CDR3 DNA: TGTGCCAGCAGTTTTAGGGTTATCGATGAGCAGTTCTTC.

In nucleotides, the CDR3 is TGTGCCAGCAGCTTGGAGAGGGGTGGAAACATTCAGTACTTC. It translates to CASSLERGGNIQYF. The V gene is TRBV5-6, the J gene TRBJ2-4; D may match TRBD1 or TRBD2 (5 bases each). The germline V gene has CDR1 SGHDT and CDR2 YYEEEE. The length of the CDR3 is 14 residues. Trimming took 0 bases from V and 6 from J, leaving 10 bases between them.

This clonotype was recorded many times. The V gene is TRBV5-6, the J gene TRBJ2-3, with 7 nucleotides matching TRBD1. Germline V gene data show CDR1 as SGHDT and CDR2 as YYEEEE. This CDR3 is 20 amino acids long. The ends lost 6 bases at V and 6 bases at J; junction bases unmatched: 28. CDR3 in amino acids: CASTLLGYYTGTALRDTQYF. DNA for the CDR3: TGTGCCAGCACCCTTTTGGGGTATTACACCGGGACAGCCCTACGTGATACGCAGTATTTT.

The genes are TRBV29-1 and TRBJ1-4, with D maybe TRBD1 (6 bases). V was cut by 6 bases and J by 7 bases, with 15 bases left in between. The CDR3 has 13 residues. The germline V gene has CDR1 SQVTM and CDR2 ANQGSEA. This CDR3 is CSVQQGQGEKLFF. The CDR3 DNA reads as TGCAGCGTCCAACAGGGTCAAGGTGAAAAACTGTTTTTT.

A few counts support this clonotype. The V and J genes are TRBV5-6 and TRBJ1-2; a weak D match, TRBD1 (5 bases). Trimming took 1 base from V and 4 from J, leaving 11 bases between them. Germline CDR1 and CDR2: SGHDT and YYEEEE. The CDR3 length is 14 residues. This CDR3 reads CASSLNLGTYGYTF. The CDR3 DNA is TGTGCCAGCAGCTTGAATTTAGGGACCTATGGCTACACCTTC.

This clonotype has a count of ten or more. The chain couples TRBV10-2 to TRBJ2-7; the match to TRBD1 covers 8 bases. CDR3 length: 13 residues. V shed 7 bases and J 3 bases; nucleotides not matched to a gene: 5. Per germline, CDR1 WSHSY and CDR2 SAAADI. The DNA of the CDR3 is TGCGCCAGCACCAGAGGGACAGGCTACGAGCAGTACTTC. Translation: CASTRGTGYEQYF.

This clonotype was seen more than once but under ten times. This chain joins TRBV7-9 and TRBJ1-4; tentatively, D is TRBD1 (6 bases). Trimming shortened V by 5 bases and J by 4 bases, and 14 bases separated the two germline ends. CDR1 and CDR2 (germline): SEHNR, FQNEAQ (reference sequence). This CDR3 spans 15 amino acids. Here the CDR3 reads CASSPRQENNEKLFF. As DNA, the CDR3 is TGTGCCAGCAGCCCCCGACAGGAAAATAATGAAAAACTGTTTTTT.